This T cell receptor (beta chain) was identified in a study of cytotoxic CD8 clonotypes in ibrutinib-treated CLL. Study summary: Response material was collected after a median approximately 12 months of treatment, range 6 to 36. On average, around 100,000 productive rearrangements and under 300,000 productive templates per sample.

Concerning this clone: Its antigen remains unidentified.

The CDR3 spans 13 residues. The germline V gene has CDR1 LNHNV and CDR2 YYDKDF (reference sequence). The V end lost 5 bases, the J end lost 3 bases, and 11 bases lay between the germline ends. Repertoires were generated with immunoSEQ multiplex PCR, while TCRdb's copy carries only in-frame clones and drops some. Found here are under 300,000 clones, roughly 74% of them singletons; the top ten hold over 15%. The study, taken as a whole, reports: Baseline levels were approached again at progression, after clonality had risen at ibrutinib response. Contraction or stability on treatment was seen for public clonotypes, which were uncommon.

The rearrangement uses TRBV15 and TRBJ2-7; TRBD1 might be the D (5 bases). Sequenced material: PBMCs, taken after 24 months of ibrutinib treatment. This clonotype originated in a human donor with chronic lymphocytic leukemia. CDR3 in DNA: TGTGCCACCAGCCCTGACAGTGACTACGAGCAGTACTTC. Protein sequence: CATSPDSDYEQYF.